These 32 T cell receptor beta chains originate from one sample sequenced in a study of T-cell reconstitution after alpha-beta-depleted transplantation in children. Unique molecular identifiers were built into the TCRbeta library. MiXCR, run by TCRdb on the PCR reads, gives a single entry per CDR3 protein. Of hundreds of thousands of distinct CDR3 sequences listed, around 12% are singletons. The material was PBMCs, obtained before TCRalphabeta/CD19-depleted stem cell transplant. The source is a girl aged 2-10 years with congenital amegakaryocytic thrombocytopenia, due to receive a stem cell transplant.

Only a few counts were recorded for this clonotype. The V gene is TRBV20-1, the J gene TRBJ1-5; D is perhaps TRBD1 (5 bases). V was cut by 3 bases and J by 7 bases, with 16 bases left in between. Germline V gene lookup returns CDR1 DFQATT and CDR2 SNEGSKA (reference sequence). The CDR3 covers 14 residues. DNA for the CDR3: TGCAGTGCTAGGGGGGGGACTTCGCGGCAGCCCCAGCATTTT. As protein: CSARGGTSRQPQHF.

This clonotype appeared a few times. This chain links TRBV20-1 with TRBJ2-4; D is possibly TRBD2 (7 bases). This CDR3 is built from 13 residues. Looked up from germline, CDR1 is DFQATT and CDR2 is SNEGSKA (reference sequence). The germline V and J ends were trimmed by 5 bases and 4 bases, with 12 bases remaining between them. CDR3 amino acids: CSAGGGGKNIQYF. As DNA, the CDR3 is TGCAGTGCTGGAGGGGGGGGAAAAAACATTCAGTACTTC.

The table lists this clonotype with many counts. The CDR3 reads CASSEGQLQPQHF. CDR3 DNA sequence: TGTGCCAGCAGTGAAGGACAACTTCAGCCCCAGCATTTT. The rearrangement uses TRBV6-2 or TRBV6-3 and TRBJ1-5; a possible D gene is TRBD1 (5 bases). Trimming cost V 5 bases and J 6 bases, with 11 bases left between them. CDR3 size: 13 residues. Germline CDR1 is MNHEY and CDR2 is SVGEGT.

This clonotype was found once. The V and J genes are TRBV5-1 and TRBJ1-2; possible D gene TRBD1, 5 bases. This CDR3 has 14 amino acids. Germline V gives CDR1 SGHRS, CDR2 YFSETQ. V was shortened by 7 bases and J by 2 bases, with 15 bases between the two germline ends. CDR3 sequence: CASRRAERNYGYTF. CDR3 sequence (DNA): TGCGCCAGCCGCAGGGCGGAAAGAAACTATGGCTACACCTTC. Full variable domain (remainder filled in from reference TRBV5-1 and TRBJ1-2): KAGVTQTPRYLIKTRGQQVTLSCSPISGHRSVSWYQQTPGQGLQFLFEYFSETQRNKGNFPGRFSGRQFSNSRSEMNVSTLELGDSALYLCASRRAERNYGYTFGSGTRLTVV.

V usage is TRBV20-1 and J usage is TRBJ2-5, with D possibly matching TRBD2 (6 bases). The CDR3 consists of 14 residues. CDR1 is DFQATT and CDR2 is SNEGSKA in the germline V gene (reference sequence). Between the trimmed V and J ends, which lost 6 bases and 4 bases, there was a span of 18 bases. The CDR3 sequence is CSATPAGRGETQYF. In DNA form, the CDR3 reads TGCAGTGCGACGCCGGCGGGAAGGGGAGAGACCCAGTACTTC.

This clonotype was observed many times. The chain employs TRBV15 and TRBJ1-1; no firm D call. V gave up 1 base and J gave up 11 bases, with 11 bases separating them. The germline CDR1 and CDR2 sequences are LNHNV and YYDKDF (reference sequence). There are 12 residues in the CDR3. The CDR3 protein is CATSRGARTAFF. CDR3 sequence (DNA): TGTGCCACCAGCAGAGGGGCGAGAACGGCTTTCTTT.

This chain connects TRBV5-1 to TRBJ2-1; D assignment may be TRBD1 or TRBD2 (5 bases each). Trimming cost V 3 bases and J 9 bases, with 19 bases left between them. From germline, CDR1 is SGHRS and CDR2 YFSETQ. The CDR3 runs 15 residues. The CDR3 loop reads CASSYESGTQGEQFF. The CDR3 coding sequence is TGCGCCAGCAGCTACGAGTCCGGGACGCAGGGTGAGCAGTTCTTC.

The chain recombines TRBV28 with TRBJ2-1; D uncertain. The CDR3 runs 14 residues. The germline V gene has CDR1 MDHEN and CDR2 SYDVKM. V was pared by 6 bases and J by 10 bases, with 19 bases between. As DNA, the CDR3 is TGTGCCAGCAGCCCATTCTTTGGGTCGTCGGAGCAGTTCTTC. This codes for CASSPFFGSSEQFF.

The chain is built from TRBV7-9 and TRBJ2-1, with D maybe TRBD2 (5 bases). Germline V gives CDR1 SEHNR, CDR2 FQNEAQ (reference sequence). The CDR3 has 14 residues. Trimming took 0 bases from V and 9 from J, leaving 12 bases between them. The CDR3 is CASSLAREVGEQFF. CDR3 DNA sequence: TGTGCCAGCAGCTTAGCGAGGGAAGTGGGTGAGCAGTTCTTC.

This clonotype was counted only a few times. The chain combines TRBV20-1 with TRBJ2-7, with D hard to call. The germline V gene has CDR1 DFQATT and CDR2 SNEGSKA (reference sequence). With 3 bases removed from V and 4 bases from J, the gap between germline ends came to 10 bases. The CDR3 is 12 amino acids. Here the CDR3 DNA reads TGCAGTGCTAGCTTCGGCGATTACGAGCAGTACTTC. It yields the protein CSASFGDYEQYF.

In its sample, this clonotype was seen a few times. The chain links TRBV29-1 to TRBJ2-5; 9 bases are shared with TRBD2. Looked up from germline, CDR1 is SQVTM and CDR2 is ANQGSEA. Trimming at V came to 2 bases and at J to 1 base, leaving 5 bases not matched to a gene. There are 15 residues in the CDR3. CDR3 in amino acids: CSVEKRGDTQETQYF. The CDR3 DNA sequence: TGCAGCGTTGAAAAGCGGGGGGATACCCAAGAGACCCAGTACTTC.

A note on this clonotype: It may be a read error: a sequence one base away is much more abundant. CDR3 amino acids: CSARAQANQPQYF. Written as DNA, the CDR3 is TGCAGTGCTAGAGCTCAGGCCAATCAGCCCCAGTATTTT. J is TRBJ1-5 and V is TRBV20-1; no definite D call. The better agreement between TRBJ2-3 and the DNA end casts doubt on the J call. Germline V gene lookup returns CDR1 DFQATT and CDR2 SNEGSKA (reference sequence). The CDR3 runs 13 residues.

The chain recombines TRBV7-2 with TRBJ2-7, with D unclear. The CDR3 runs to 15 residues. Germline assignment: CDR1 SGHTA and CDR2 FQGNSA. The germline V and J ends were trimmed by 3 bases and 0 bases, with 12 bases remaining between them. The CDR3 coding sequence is TGTGCCAGCAGCTTGCTTCCGGGTCCCTCCTACGAGCAGTACTTC. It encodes CASSLLPGPSYEQYF.

CDR3 residues: CASSLPAPRPDTQYF. In DNA form, the CDR3 reads TGTGCCAGCAGCTTGCCCGCTCCCCGACCAGATACGCAGTATTTT. This chain uses TRBV5-5 with TRBJ2-3; unclear D gene. Germline V gives CDR1 SGHKS, CDR2 YYEKEE (reference sequence). This CDR3 has 15 residues. Trimming took off 1 base at V and 4 bases at J, with 13 bases between the two ends.

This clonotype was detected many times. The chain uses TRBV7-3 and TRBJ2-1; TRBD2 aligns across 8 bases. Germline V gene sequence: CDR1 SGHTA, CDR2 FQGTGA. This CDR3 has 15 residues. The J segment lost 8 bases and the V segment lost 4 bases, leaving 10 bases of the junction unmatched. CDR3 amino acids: CASSYTSGPLDEQFF. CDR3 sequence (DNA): TGTGCCAGCAGCTATACTAGCGGCCCTTTGGATGAGCAGTTCTTC.

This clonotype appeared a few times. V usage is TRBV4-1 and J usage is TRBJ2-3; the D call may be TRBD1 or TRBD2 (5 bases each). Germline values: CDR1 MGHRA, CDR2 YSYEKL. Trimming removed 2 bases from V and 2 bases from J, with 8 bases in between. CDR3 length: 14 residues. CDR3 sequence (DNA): TGCGCCAGCAGCCAACTCGGGACCACAGATACGCAGTATTTT. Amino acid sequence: CASSQLGTTDTQYF.

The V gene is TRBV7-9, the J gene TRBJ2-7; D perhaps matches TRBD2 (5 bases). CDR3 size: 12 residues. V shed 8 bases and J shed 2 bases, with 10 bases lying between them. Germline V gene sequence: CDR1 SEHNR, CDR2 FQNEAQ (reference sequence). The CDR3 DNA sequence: TGTGCCAGCGTAGCGATCACCTACGAGCAGTACTTC. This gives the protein CASVAITYEQYF.

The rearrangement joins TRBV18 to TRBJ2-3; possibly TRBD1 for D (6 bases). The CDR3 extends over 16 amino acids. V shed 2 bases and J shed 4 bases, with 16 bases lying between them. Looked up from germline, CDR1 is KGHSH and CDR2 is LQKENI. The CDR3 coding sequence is TGTGCCAGCTCACCAATTCCGTCGACAGGCGCAGATACGCAGTATTTT. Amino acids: CASSPIPSTGADTQYF. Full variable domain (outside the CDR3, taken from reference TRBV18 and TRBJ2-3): NAGVMQNPRHLVRRRGQEARLRCSPMKGHSHVYWYRQLPEEGLKFMVYLQKENIIDESGMPKERFSAEFPKEGPSILRIQQVVRGDSAAYFCASSPIPSTGADTQYFGPGTRLTVL.

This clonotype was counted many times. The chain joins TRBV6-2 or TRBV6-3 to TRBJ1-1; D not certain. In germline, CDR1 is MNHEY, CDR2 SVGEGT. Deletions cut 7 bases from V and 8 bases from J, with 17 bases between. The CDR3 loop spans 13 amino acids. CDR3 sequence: CASTRGGPQEAFF. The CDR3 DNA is TGTGCCAGCACCCGGGGAGGGCCTCAAGAAGCTTTCTTT.

The DNA for the CDR3 is TGCAGCGTTGAGCGACAGGGCGATAGCCAAGAGACCCAGTACTTC. It encodes CSVERQGDSQETQYF. The genes are TRBV29-1 and TRBJ2-5; 7 bases match TRBD1. CDR3 length: 15 residues. In germline, CDR1 is SQVTM, CDR2 ANQGSEA. V shed 3 bases and J 1 base; nucleotides not matched to a gene: 8.

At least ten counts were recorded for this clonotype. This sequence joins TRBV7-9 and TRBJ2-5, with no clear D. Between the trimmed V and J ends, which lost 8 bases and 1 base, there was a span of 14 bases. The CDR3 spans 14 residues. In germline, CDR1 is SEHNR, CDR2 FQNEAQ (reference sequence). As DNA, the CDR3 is TGTGCCAGCGCCCCAGGACGGACCCAAGAGACCCAGTACTTC. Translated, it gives CASAPGRTQETQYF.

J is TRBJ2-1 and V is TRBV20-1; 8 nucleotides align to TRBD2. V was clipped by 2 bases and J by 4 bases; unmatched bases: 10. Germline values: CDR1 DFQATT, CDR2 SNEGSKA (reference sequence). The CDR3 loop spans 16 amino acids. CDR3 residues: CSARKLAEAKYNEQFF. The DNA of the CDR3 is TGCAGTGCTAGAAAACTAGCGGAGGCAAAGTACAATGAGCAGTTCTTC.

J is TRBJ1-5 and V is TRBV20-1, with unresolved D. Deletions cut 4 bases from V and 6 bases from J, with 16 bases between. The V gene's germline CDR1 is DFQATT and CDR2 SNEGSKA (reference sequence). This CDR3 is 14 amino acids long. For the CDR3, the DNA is TGCAGTGCTACTCGTCGCGGGGAGCGTCAGCCCCAGCATTTT. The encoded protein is CSATRRGERQPQHF.

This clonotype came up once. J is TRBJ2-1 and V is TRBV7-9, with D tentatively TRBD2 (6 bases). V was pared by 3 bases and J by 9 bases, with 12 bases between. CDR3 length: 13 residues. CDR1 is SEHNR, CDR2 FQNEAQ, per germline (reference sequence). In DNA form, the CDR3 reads TGTGCCAGCAGCTTGATCGGAGCGGGTGAGCAGTTCTTC. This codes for CASSLIGAGEQFF.

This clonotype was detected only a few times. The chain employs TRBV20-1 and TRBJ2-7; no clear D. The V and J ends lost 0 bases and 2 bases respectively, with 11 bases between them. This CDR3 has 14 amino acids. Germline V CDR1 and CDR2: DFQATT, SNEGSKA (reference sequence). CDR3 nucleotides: TGCAGTGCTAGAGATCCGGGTCGGGCCTACGAGCAGTACTTC. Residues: CSARDPGRAYEQYF.

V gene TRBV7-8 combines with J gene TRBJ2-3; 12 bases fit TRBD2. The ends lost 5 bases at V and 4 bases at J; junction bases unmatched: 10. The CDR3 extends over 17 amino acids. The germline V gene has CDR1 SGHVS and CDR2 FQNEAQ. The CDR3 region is CASSPVALAGGSDTQYF. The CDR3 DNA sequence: TGTGCCAGCAGCCCCGTCGCACTAGCGGGAGGATCAGATACGCAGTATTTT.

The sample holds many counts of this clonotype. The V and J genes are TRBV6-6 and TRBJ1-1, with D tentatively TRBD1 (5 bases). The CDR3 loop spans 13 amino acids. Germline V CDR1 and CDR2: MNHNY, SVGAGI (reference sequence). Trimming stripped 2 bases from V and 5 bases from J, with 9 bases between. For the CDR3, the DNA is TGTGCCAGCAGTTACCCCCGGGGGACTGAAGCTTTCTTT. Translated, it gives CASSYPRGTEAFF.

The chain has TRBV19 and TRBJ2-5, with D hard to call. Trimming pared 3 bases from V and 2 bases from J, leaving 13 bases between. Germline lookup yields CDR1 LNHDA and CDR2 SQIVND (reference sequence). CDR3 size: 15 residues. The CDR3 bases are TGTGCCAGTAGTATTATACCGACTCCACAAGAGACCCAGTACTTC. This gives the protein CASSIIPTPQETQYF.

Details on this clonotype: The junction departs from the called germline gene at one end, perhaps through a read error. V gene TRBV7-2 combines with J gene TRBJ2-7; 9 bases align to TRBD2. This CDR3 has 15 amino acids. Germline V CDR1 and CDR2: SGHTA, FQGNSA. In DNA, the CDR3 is TGTGCCAGCAGCTTAACGCGGGAGGGCCAGTACGAGCTGTACTTC. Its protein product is CASSLTREGQYELYF.

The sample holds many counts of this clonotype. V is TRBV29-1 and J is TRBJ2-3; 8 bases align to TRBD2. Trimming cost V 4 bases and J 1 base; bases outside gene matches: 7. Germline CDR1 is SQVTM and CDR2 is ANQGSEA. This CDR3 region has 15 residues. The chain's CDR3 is CSVGSAGGGTDTQYF. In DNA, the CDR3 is TGCAGCGTTGGGTCCGCGGGAGGAGGCACAGATACGCAGTATTTT.

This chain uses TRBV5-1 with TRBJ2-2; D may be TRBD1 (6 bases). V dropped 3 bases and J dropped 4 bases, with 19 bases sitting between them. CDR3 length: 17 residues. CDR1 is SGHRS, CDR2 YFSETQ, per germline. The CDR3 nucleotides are TGCGCCAGCAGCTGGGACATTCAGGGTAAAGGCACCGGGGAGCTGTTTTTT. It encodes CASSWDIQGKGTGELFF.

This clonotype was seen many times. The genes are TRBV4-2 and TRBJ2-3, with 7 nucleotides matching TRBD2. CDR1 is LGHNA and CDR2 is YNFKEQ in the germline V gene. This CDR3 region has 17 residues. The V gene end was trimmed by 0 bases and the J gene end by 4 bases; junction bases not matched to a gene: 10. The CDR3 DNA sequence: TGTGCCAGCAGCCAAGATGAGGCGGGAGACATCGCAGATACGCAGTATTTT. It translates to CASSQDEAGDIADTQYF.